This note documents a single TCR beta chain sequence. This specimen comes from a study of OX40 agonist ivuxolimab in advanced cancers. CDR3 size: 15 residues. V was cut by 6 bases and J by 5 bases, with 19 bases left in between. From germline, CDR1 is MNHEY and CDR2 SVGAGI. TCRdb's copy holds only in-frame clones and misses some; the assay was immunoSEQ multiplex PCR. The table shows 60,000 or so clones, with approximately 85% occurring only once. This chain links TRBV6-5 with TRBJ1-1; a possible D gene is TRBD1 (6 bases). This clonotype was sampled from an adult with an advanced solid tumor such as melanoma, head and neck, liver or kidney cancer. The source material was CD4+ or CD8+ T cells sorted from blood, sampled in a trial of the OX40 agonist ivuxolimab. The CDR3 nucleotides read TGTGCCAGCAGAACAGGGTTGTTAATGGGTACTGAAGCTTTCTTT. Translated: CASRTGLLMGTEAFF.